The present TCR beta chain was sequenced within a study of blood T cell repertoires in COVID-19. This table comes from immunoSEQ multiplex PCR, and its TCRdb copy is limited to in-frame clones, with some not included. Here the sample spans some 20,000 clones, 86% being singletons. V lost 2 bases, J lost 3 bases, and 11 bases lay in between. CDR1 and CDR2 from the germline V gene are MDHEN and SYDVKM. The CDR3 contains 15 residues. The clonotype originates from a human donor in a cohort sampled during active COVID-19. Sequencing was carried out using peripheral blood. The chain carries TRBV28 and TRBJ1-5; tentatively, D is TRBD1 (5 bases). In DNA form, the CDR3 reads TGTGCCAGCAGTTTACCGGGGGGGTACAATCAGCCCCAGCATTTT. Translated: CASSLPGGYNQPQHF.